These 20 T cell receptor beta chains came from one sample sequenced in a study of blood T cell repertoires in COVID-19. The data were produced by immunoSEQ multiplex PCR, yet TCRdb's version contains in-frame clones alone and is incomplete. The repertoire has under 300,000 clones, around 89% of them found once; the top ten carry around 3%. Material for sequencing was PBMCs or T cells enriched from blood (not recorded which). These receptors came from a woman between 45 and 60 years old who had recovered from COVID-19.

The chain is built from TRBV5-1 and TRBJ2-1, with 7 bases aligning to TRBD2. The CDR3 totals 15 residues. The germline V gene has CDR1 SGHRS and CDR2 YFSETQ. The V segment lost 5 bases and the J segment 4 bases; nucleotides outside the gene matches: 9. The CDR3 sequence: CASSTLAEIYNEQFF. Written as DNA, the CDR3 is TGCGCCAGCAGTACGCTAGCGGAGATTTACAATGAGCAGTTCTTC.

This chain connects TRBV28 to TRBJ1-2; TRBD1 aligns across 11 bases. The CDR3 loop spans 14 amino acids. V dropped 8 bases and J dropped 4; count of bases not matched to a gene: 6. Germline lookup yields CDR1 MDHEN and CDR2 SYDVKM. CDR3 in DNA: TGTGCCAGCGGGGGGACAGGGGGTGGCTATGGCTACACCTTC. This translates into CASGGTGGGYGYTF.

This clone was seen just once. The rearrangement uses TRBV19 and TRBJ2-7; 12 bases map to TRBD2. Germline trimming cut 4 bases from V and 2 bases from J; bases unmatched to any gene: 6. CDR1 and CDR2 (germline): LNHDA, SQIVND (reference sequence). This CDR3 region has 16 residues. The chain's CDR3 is CASSRGLAGIAYEQYF. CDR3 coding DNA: TGTGCCAGTAGTAGGGGACTAGCGGGTATAGCCTACGAGCAGTACTTC.

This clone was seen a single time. The CDR3 sequence: CASSSSGNKNIQYF. The CDR3 DNA sequence: TGTGCCAGCAGTTCCAGCGGCAACAAAAACATTCAGTACTTC. The chain is built from TRBV28 and TRBJ2-4, with D perhaps TRBD2 (5 bases). V lost 4 bases, J lost 3 bases, and 10 bases lay in between. CDR1 is MDHEN and CDR2 is SYDVKM in the germline V gene. The CDR3 runs to 14 residues.

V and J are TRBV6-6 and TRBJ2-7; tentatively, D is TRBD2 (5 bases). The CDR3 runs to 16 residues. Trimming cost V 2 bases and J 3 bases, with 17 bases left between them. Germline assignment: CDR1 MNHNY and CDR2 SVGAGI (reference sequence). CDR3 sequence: CASSYGGGSVNYEQYF. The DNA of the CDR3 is TGTGCCAGCAGTTACGGCGGTGGGAGCGTAAACTACGAGCAGTACTTC.

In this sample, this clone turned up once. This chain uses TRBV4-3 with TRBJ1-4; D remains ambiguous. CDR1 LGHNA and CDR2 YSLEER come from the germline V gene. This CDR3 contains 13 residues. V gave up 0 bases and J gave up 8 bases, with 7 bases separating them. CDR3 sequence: CASSQDRREKLFF. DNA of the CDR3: TGCGCCAGCAGCCAAGATCGGAGAGAAAAACTGTTTTTT.

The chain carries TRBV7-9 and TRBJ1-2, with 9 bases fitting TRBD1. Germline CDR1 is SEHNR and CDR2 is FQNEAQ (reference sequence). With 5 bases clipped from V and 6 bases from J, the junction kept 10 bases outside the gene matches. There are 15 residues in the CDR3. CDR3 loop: CASSPTGTGFDGYTF. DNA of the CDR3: TGTGCCAGCAGCCCCACCGGGACAGGGTTCGATGGCTACACCTTC.

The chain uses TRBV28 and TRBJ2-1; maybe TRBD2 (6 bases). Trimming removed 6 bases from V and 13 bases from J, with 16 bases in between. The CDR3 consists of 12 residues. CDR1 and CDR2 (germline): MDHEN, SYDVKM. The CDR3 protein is CASSRGPSDQFF. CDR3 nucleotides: TGTGCCAGCAGCCGGGGCCCTAGCGACCAGTTCTTC.

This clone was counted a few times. CDR3 region: CASSSETGSLQETQYF. CDR3 in DNA: TGTGCCAGCAGCTCAGAAACAGGGTCCCTCCAAGAGACCCAGTACTTC. V usage is TRBV13 and J usage is TRBJ2-5, with D tentatively TRBD1 (6 bases). Between the trimmed V and J ends, which lost 4 bases and 1 base, there was a span of 16 bases. The CDR3 spans 16 residues. The germline CDR1 and CDR2 sequences are PRHDT and FYEKMQ (reference sequence).

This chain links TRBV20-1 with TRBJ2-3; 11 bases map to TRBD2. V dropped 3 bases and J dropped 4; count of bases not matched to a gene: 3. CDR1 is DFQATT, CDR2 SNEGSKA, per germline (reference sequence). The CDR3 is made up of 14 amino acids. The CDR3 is CSASHSGRADTQYF. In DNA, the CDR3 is TGCAGTGCTAGTCATAGCGGGAGGGCAGATACGCAGTATTTT.

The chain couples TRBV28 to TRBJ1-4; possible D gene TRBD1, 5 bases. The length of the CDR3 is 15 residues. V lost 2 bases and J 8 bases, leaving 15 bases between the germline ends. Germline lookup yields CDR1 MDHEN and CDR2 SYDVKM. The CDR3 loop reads CASSLGSGYNEKLFF. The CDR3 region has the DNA TGTGCCAGCAGTTTAGGGTCAGGGTATAACGAAAAACTGTTTTTT.

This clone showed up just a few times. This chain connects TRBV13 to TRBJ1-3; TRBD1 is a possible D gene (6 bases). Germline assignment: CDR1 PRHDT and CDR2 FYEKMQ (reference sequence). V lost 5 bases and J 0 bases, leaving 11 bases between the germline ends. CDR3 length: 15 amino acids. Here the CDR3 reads CASSPAQGSGNTIYF. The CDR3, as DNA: TGTGCCAGCAGCCCAGCACAGGGCTCTGGAAACACCATATATTTT.

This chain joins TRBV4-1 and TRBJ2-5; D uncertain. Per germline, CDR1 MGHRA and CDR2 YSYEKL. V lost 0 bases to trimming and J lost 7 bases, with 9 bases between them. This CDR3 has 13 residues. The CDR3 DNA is TGCGCCAGCAGCCAAGAGAAAGCCGGGACCCAGTACTTC. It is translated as CASSQEKAGTQYF.

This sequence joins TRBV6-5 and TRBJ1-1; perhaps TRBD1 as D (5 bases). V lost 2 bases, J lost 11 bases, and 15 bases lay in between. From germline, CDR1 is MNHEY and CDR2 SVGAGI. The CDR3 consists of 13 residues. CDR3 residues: CASSYDGGTEAFF. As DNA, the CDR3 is TGTGCCAGCAGTTACGACGGGGGTACCGAGGCTTTCTTT.

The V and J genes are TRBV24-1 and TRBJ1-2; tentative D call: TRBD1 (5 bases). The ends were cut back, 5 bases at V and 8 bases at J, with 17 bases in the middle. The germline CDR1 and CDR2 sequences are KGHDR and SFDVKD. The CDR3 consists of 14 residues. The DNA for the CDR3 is TGTGCCACCAGTGGCGGCCGGGGGGAAGGAGGCTACACCTTC. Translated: CATSGGRGEGGYTF.

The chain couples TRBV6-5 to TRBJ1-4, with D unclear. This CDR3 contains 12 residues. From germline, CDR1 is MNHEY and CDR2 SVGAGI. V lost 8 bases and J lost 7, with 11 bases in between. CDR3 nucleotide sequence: TGTGCCAGCCGCCGAGGGATTGAAAAACTGTTTTTT. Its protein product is CASRRGIEKLFF.

As DNA, the CDR3 is TGTGCCAGCAGTTTTAATAGCGGGGTCTACGAGCAGTACTTC. Amino acids: CASSFNSGVYEQYF. This sequence joins TRBV28 and TRBJ2-7, with 8 positions matching TRBD2. CDR3 length: 14 residues. V trimming: 3 bases; J trimming: 3 bases; junction bases outside the gene matches: 4. The germline V gene encodes CDR1 MDHEN and CDR2 SYDVKM. Full variable domain (missing parts from reference TRBV28 and TRBJ2-7): DVKVTQSSRYLVKRTGEKVFLECVQDMDHENMFWYRQDPGLGLRLIYFSYDVKMKEKGDIPEGYSVSREKKERFSLILESASTNQTSMYLCASSFNSGVYEQYFGPGTRLTVT.

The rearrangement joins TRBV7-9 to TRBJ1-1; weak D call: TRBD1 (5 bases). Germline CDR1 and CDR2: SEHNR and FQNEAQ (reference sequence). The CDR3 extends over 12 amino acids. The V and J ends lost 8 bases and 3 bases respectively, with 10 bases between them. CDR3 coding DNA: TGTGCCAGCCGGAGGGACGACACTGAAGCTTTCTTT. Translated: CASRRDDTEAFF.

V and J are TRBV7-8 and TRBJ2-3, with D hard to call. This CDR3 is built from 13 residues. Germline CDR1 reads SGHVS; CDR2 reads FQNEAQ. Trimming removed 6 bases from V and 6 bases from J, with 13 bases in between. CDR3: CASSPAGWDTQYF. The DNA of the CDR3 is TGTGCCAGCAGTCCCGCCGGTTGGGATACGCAGTATTTT.

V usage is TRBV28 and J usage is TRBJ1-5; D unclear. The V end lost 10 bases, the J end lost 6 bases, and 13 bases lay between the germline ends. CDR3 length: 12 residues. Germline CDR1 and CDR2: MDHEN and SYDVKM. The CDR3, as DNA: TGTGCCACCCTTCCCCGGGGTCAGCCCCAGCATTTT. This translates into CATLPRGQPQHF. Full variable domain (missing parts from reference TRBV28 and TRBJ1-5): DVKVTQSSRYLVKRTGEKVFLECVQDMDHENMFWYRQDPGLGLRLIYFSYDVKMKEKGDIPEGYSVSREKKERFSLILESASTNQTSMYLCATLPRGQPQHFGDGTRLSIL.